This entry features one T cell receptor beta chain sequence. The V end was cut by 0 bases, the J end by 4 bases, with 7 bases between. The germline V gene encodes CDR1 MNHNY and CDR2 SVGAGI (reference sequence). This CDR3 has 13 residues. Via MiXCR, TCRdb re-called the 5' RACE reads, giving one row per CDR3 protein. The data hold 8,000 to 9,500 distinct CDR3 sequences, with 35% to 45% observed a single time. The clonotype originates from a female donor with breast cancer. The chain recombines TRBV6-6 with TRBJ2-7; D is ambiguous. The material sequenced was tumor-infiltrating memory CD4+ T cells sorted from the breast tumor. Subset: memory CD4+ T cells, CD4+CD45RO+CD25-. This CDR3 reads CASSYSRKYEQYF. The DNA of the CDR3 is TGTGCCAGCAGTTACTCGAGGAAGTACGAGCAGTACTTC.